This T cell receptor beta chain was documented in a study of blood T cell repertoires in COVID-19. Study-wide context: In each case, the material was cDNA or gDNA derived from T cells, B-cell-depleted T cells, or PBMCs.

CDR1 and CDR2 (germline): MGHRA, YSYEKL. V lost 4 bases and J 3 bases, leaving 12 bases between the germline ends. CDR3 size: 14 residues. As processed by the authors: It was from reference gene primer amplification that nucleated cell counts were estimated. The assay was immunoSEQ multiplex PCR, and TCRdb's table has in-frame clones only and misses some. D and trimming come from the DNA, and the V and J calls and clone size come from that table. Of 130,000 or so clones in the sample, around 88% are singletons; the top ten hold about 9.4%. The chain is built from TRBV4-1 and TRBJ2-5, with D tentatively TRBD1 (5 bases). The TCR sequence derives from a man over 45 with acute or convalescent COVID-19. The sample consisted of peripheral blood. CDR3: CASSPGSREETQYF. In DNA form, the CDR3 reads TGCGCCAGCAGCCCTGGAAGCAGGGAAGAGACCCAGTACTTC.